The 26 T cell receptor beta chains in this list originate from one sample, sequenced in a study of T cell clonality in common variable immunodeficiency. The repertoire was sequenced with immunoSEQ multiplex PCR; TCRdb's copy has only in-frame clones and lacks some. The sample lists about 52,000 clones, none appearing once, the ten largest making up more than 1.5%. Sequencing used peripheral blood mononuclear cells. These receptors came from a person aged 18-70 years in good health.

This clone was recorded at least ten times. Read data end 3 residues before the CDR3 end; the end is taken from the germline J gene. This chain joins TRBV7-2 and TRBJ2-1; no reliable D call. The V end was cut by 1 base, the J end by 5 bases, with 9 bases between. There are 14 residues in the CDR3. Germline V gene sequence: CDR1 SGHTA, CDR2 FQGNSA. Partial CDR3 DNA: TGTGCCAGCAGCTTAGTTCCAGCGAACAATGAG. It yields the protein CASSLVPANNE. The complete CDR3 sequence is CASSLVPANNEQFF.

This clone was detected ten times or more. The CDR3 sequence is CATQSRLNEQFF. CDR3 bases read: TGTGCCACCCAATCGAGGCTCAATGAG. The V call is TRBV6-2 or TRBV6-3, the J call TRBJ2-1; D gene uncertain. The read ends 3 residues shy of where the CDR3 ends; the end is completed using the germline J gene. Trimming took off 10 bases at V and 6 bases at J, with 13 bases between the two ends. Germline lookup yields CDR1 MNHEY and CDR2 SVGEGT. This CDR3 comprises 12 residues.

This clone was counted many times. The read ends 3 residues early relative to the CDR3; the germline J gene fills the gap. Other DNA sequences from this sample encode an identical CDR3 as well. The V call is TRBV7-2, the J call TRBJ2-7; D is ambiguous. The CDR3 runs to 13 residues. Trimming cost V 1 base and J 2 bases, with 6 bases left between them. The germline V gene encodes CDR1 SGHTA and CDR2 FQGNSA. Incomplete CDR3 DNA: TGTGCCAGCAGCTTAGGAGGTACCTACGAG. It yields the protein CASSLGGTYE. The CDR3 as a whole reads CASSLGGTYEQYF.

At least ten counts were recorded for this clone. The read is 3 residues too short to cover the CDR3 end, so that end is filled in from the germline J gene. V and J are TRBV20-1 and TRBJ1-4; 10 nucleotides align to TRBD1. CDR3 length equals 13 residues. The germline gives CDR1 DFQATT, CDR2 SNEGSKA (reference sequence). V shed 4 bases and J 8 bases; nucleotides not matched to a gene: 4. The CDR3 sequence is CSAMGTGVEKLFF. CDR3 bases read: TGCAGTGCTATGGGGACAGGGGTGGAAAAA.

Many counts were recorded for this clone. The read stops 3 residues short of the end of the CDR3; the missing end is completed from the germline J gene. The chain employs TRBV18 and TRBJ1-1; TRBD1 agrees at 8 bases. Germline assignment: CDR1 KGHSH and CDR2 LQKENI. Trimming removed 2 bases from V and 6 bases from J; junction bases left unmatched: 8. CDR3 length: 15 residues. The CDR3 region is CASSPGQGGFSEAFF. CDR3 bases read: TGTGCCAGCTCACCAGGACAGGGAGGTTTCTCTGAA.

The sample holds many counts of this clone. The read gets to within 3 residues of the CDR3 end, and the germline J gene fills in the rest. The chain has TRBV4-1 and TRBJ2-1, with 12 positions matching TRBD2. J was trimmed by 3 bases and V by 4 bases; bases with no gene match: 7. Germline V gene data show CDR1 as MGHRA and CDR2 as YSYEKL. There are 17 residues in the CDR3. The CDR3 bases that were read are TGCGCCAGCAGCCCCGGACTAGCGGGGCCCCTCTACAATGAG. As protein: CASSPGLAGPLYNE. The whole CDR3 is CASSPGLAGPLYNEQFF.

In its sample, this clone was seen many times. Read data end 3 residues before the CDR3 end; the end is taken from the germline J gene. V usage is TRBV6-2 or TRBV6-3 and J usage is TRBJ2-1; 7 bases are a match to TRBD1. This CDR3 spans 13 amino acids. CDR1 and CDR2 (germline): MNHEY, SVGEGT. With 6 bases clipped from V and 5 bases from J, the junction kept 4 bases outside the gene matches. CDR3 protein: CASRKTGNNEQFF. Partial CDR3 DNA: TGTGCCAGCAGGAAGACAGGGAACAATGAG.

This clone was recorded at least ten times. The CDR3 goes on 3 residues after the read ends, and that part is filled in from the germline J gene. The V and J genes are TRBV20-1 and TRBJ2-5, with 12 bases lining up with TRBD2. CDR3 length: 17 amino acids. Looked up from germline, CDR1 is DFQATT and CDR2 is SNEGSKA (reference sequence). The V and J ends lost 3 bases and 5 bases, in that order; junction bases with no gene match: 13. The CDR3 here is CSARDRTSGNRAETQYF. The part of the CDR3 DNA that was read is TGCAGTGCTAGGGATAGGACTAGCGGGAACCGTGCGGAGACC.

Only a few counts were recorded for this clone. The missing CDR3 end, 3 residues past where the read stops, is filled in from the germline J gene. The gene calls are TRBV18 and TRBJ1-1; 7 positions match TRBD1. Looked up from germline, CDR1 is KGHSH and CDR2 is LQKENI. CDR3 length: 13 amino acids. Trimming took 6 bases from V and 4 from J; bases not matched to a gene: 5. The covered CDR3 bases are TGTGCCAGCTCCGGACAGGACGGCACTGAA. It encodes CASSGQDGTE. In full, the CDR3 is CASSGQDGTEAFF. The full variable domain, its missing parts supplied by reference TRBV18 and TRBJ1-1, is NAGVMQNPRHLVRRRGQEARLRCSPMKGHSHVYWYRQLPEEGLKFMVYLQKENIIDESGMPKERFSAEFPKEGPSILRIQQVVRGDSAAYFCASSGQDGTEAFFGQGTRLTVV.

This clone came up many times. The CDR3 loop reads CASSLAGHEQYF. The part of the CDR3 DNA that was read is TGCGCCAGCAGCTTAGCGGGCCACGAG. V gene TRBV5-1 combines with J gene TRBJ2-7, with D tentatively TRBD2 (6 bases). The read ends 3 residues shy of where the CDR3 ends; the end is completed using the germline J gene. Trimming left V 2 bases short and J 5 bases short, with 8 bases between. Per the germline V gene, CDR1 is SGHRS and CDR2 is YFSETQ. The CDR3 length is 12 residues.

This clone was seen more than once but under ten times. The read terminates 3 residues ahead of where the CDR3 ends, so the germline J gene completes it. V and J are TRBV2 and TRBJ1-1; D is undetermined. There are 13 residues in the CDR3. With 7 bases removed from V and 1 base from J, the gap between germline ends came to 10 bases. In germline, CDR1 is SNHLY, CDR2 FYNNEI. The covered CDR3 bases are TGTGCCAGCAAGGGCAGGCCGAACACTGAA. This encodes CASKGRPNTE. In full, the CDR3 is CASKGRPNTEAFF.

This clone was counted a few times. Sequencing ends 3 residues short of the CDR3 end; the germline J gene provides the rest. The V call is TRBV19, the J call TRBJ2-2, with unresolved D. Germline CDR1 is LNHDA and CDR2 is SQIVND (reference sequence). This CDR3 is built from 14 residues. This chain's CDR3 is CASSKGPRSSPLFF. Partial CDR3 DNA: TGTGCCAGTAGTAAAGGCCCCCGATCTTCACCG.

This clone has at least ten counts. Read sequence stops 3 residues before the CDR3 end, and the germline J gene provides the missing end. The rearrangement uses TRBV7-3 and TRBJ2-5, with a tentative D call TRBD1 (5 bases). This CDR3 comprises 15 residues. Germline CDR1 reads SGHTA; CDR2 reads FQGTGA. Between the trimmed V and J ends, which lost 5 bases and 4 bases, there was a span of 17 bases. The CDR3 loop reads CASSLHPGKGETQYF. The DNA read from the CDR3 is TGTGCCAGCAGCCTGCATCCAGGGAAGGGAGAGACC.

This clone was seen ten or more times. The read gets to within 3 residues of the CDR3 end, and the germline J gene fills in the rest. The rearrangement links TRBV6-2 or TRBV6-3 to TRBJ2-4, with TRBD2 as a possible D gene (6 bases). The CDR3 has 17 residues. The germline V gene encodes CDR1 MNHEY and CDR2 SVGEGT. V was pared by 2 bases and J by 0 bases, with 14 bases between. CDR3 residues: CASSYIAELLAKNIQYF. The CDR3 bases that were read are TGTGCCAGCAGTTACATAGCGGAACTCCTAGCCAAAAACATT.

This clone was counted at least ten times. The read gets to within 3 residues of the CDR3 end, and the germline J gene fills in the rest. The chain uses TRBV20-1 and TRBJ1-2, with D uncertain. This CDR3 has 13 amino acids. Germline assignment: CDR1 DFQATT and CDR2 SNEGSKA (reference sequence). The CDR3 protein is CSAKIPSPGGYTF. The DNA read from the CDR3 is TGCAGTGCCAAGATTCCAAGCCCGGGGGGC.

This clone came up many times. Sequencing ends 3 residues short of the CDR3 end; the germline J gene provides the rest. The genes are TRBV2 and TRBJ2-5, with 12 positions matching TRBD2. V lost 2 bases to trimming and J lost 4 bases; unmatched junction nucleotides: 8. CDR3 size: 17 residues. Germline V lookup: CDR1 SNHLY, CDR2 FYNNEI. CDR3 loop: CASSERASGGASETQYF. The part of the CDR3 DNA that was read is TGTGCCAGCAGTGAAAGGGCTAGCGGGGGGGCCTCAGAGACC.

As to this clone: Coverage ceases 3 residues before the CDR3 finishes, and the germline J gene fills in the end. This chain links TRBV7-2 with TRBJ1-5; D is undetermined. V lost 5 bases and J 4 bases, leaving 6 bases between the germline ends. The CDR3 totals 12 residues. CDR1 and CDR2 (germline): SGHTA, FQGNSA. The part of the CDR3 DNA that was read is TGTGCCAGCAGCCCCAGGAATCAGCCC. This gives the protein CASSPRNQP. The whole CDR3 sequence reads CASSPRNQPQHF.

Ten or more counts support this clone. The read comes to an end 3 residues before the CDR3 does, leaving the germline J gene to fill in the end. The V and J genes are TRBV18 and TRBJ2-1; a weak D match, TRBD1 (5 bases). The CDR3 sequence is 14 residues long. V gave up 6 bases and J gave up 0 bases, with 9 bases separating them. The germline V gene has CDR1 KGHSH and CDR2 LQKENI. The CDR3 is CASSRQSSYNEQFF. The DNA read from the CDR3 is TGTGCCAGCTCCCGACAGAGCTCCTACAATGAG.

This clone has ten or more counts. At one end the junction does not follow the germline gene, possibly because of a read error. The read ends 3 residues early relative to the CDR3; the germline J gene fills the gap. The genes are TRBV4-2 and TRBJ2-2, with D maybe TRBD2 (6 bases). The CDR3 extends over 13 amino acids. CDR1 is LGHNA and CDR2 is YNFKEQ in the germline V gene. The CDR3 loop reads CASSQERSGGLFF. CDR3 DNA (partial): TGCGCCAGCAGCCAAGAACGGTCCGGGGGG.

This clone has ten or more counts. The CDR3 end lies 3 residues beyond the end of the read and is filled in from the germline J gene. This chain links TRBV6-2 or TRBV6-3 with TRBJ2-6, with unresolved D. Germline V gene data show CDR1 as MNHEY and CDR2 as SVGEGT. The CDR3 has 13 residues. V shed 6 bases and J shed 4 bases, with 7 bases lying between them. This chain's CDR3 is CASSDWGANVLTF. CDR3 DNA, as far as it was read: TGTGCCAGCAGCGACTGGGGGGCCAACGTC.

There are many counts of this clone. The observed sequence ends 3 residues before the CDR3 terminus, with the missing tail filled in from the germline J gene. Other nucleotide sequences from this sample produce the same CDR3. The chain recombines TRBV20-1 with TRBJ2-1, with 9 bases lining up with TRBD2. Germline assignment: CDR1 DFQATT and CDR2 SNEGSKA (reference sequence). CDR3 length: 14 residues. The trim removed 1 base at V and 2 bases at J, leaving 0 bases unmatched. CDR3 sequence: CSARGLAAYNEQFF. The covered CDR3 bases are TGCAGTGCTAGAGGACTAGCGGCCTACAATGAG.

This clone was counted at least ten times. The CDR3 loop is CASSLALGQQEKLFF. The covered CDR3 bases are TGCGCCAGCAGCTTGGCCCTCGGACAGCAGGAAAAG. This rearrangement joins TRBV5-1 to TRBJ2-2; D is possibly TRBD1 (6 bases). The read terminates 3 residues before the CDR3 end, so the remaining end is supplied by the germline J gene. CDR3 length: 15 residues. Germline lookup yields CDR1 SGHRS and CDR2 YFSETQ.

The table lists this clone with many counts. The CDR3 bases that were read are TGCAGTGCTAGGAACAGGGAGGCATATGGCAATCAGCCC. This gives the protein CSARNREAYGNQP. The CDR3 in full is CSARNREAYGNQPQHF. The V gene is TRBV20-1, the J gene TRBJ1-5; D perhaps matches TRBD1 (6 bases). The CDR3 end falls 3 residues outside the read, so it is completed with the germline J gene. The CDR3 extends over 16 amino acids. Trimming shortened V by 3 bases and J by 2 bases, and 17 bases separated the two germline ends. Germline CDR1 is DFQATT and CDR2 is SNEGSKA (reference sequence).

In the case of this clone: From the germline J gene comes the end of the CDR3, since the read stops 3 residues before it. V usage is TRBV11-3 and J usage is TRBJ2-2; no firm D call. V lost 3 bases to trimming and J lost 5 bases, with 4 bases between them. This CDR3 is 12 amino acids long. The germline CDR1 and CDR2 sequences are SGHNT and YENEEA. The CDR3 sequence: CASSFYTGELFF. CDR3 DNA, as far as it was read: TGTGCCAGCAGCTTTTATACCGGGGAG. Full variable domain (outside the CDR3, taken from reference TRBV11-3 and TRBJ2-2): EAGVVQSPRYKIIEKKQPVAFWCNPISGHNTLYWYLQNLGQGPELLIRYENEEAVDDSQLPKDRFSAERLKGVDSTLKIQPAELGDSAVYLCASSFYTGELFFGEGSRLTVL.

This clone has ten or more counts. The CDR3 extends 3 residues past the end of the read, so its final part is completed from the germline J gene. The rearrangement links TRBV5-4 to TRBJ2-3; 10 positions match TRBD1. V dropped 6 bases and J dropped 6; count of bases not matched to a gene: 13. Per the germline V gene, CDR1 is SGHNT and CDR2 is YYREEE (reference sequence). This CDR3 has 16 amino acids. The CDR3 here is CASNAGDRGLPDTQYF. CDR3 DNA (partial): TGTGCCAGCAATGCAGGGGACAGGGGATTACCGGATACG.

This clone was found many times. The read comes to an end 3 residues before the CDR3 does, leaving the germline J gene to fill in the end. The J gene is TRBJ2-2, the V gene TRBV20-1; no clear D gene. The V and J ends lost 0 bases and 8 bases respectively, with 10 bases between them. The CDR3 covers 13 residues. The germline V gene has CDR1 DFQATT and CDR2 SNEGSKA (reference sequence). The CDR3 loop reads CSARDMSLGELFF. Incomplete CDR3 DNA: TGCAGTGCTAGAGATATGAGTCTAGGGGAG.